The 13 T cell receptor beta chains reported below all come from one sample, sequenced in a study of T cell repertoires in cytomegalovirus infection. One entry per CDR3 protein results from TCRdb running MiXCR on the reads. The data contain about 320,000 distinct CDR3 sequences, roughly 9.5% of them singletons. The specimen sequenced was PBMCs. These receptor sequences come from a human donor in good health (CMV status not recorded). Some clones in this sample may be carry-over from other donors' samples.

Many counts were recorded for this clonotype. The chain couples TRBV28 to TRBJ1-5; 7 positions agree with TRBD1. Germline CDR1 is MDHEN and CDR2 is SYDVKM. The junction had 9 bases not matched to a gene; V was cut back by 6 bases and J by 7 bases. This CDR3 comprises 14 residues. CDR3 protein: CASRPTGFRQPQHF. For the CDR3, the DNA is TGTGCCAGCAGACCGACAGGGTTCAGACAGCCCCAGCATTTT.

This clonotype was counted many times. The rearrangement links TRBV7-2 to TRBJ2-1; 7 bases line up with TRBD2. The CDR3 covers 16 residues. CDR1 and CDR2 (germline): SGHTA, FQGNSA. V gave up 4 bases and J gave up 1 base; unmatched junction bases: 7. Written as DNA, the CDR3 is TGTGCCAGCAGCTCCTCAGCGGGGCTTTCCTACAATGAGCAGTTCTTC. Translated, it gives CASSSSAGLSYNEQFF.

This clonotype was observed many times. CDR3 loop: CASSSVAGTNSPLHF. In DNA, the CDR3 is TGTGCCAGCAGTAGCGTTGCGGGTACTAATTCACCCCTCCACTTT. This chain connects TRBV12-3 or TRBV12-4 to TRBJ1-6; no definite D call. The V end was cut by 5 bases, the J end by 6 bases, with 14 bases between. CDR3 length: 15 amino acids.

This clonotype was recorded at least ten times. The J gene is TRBJ1-2, the V gene TRBV7-2, with 7 bases lining up with TRBD1. This CDR3 has 16 residues. Per the germline V gene, CDR1 is SGHTA and CDR2 is FQGNSA. V lost 5 bases, J lost 0 bases, and 9 bases stayed unmatched. As DNA, the CDR3 is TGTGCCAGCAGCGCCCCCAGGGGGTTGGCTAACTATGGCTACACCTTC. Translated: CASSAPRGLANYGYTF.

This clonotype was counted between two and nine times. The V gene is TRBV4-3, the J gene TRBJ1-4; D remains unclear. Trimming pared 0 bases from V and 3 bases from J, leaving 11 bases between. Germline lookup yields CDR1 LGHNA and CDR2 YSLEER. The CDR3 runs 16 residues. The CDR3 region is CASSQDEGRANEKLFF. The CDR3 region has the DNA TGCGCCAGCAGCCAAGATGAAGGTAGAGCTAATGAAAAACTGTTTTTT.

The sample holds a few counts of this clonotype. The chain recombines TRBV27 with TRBJ2-1, with D perhaps assigned TRBD1 or TRBD2 (6 bases each). The germline gives CDR1 MNHEY, CDR2 SMNVEV (reference sequence). This CDR3 is built from 19 residues. Trimming took off 0 bases at V and 2 bases at J, with 20 bases between the two ends. The CDR3 coding sequence is TGTGCCAGCAGTTTATCCGTGAGGTTCCCGGGGGCTACCTACAATGAGCAGTTCTTC. This encodes CASSLSVRFPGATYNEQFF.

This clonotype showed up just a few times. The chain recombines TRBV2 with TRBJ2-7, with 7 bases aligning to TRBD2. CDR1 is SNHLY, CDR2 FYNNEI, per germline. J was trimmed by 4 bases and V by 7 bases; bases with no gene match: 13. The length of the CDR3 is 15 residues. The CDR3 bases are TGTGCCAGCACTAGACTACTTGGGACTACTTACGAGCAGTACTTC. This codes for CASTRLLGTTYEQYF.

This clonotype has a count of ten or more. V gene TRBV12-3 or TRBV12-4 combines with J gene TRBJ2-5, with 8 nucleotides matching TRBD1. With V trimmed by 5 bases and J by 3 bases, 11 bases remained unmatched. This CDR3 comprises 16 residues. The CDR3 sequence is CASSPRSWTGKETQYF. CDR3 nucleotides: TGTGCCAGCAGTCCCCGTTCATGGACAGGGAAAGAGACCCAGTACTTC.

A few counts support this clonotype. The rearrangement joins TRBV7-2 to TRBJ2-3; 9 bases match TRBD1. The CDR3 spans 20 residues. Germline CDR1 is SGHTA and CDR2 is FQGNSA. V shed 2 bases, J shed 0 bases, and the junction held 15 bases outside the gene matches. CDR3 nucleotides: TGTGCCAGCAGCTTAACAGGGCGGGGGACAGGGCGGTTAAGCACAGATACGCAGTATTTT. Residues: CASSLTGRGTGRLSTDTQYF.

The chain carries TRBV19 and TRBJ1-2, with TRBD1 identical over 9 bases. This CDR3 contains 15 residues. V lost 7 bases and J lost 8; bases outside the gene matches: 14. Germline CDR1 is LNHDA and CDR2 is SQIVND (reference sequence). This chain's CDR3 is CASTGTGWPRWGYTF. The DNA for the CDR3 is TGTGCCAGTACCGGGACAGGGTGGCCCCGATGGGGCTACACCTTC.

The sample holds many counts of this clonotype. The chain joins TRBV12-3 or TRBV12-4 to TRBJ1-5; D gene uncertain. Trimming took 0 bases from V and 0 from J, leaving 9 bases between them. The CDR3 has 16 residues. The CDR3 region has the DNA TGTGCCAGCAGTTTAGCGCTAGGCAGTAGCAATCAGCCCCAGCATTTT. This gives the protein CASSLALGSSNQPQHF.

This clonotype came up a few times. J is TRBJ2-5 and V is TRBV7-2, with 12 nucleotides matching TRBD2. This CDR3 is 19 amino acids long. V gave up 0 bases and J gave up 1 base; unmatched junction bases: 9. Germline-derived CDR1 and CDR2 are SGHTA and FQGNSA. CDR3 loop: CASSLARGRLAGVQETQYF. CDR3 DNA sequence: TGTGCCAGCAGCTTAGCTAGGGGAAGACTAGCGGGAGTCCAAGAGACCCAGTACTTC.

This clonotype was seen many times. The chain links TRBV28 to TRBJ2-1; 13 bases map to TRBD2. The CDR3 contains 16 residues. The germline V gene has CDR1 MDHEN and CDR2 SYDVKM. V was clipped by 6 bases and J by 6 bases; unmatched bases: 8. CDR3 sequence reads: CASRPAGLAGSNEQFF. The CDR3 bases are TGTGCCAGCAGGCCAGCGGGACTAGCGGGAAGCAATGAGCAGTTCTTC. Combining the CDR3 with reference TRBV28 and TRBJ2-1 gives the whole variable domain DVKVTQSSRYLVKRTGEKVFLECVQDMDHENMFWYRQDPGLGLRLIYFSYDVKMKEKGDIPEGYSVSREKKERFSLILESASTNQTSMYLCASRPAGLAGSNEQFFGPGTRLTVL.